Each of the 9 T cell receptor beta chains below was sequenced from the same sample in a study of shared T cell receptors in the human thymus (dated by TCRdb to the early 2020s). Receptors were amplified or captured by the immunoSEQ multiplex PCR assay. In TCRdb, the immuneACCESS table is reduced to in-frame sequences with V and J assigned. These tables do not hold every clone; where another copy was compared, an unresolved V gene accounts for under half, and the others remain unexplained. Within this sample are roughly 550,000 clones, with 75% to 85% of them counted one time only. The top ten hold about 0.013% of the sample. This sample was also put to use in a study of human thymus T cells.

Sequencing was done on a sample of thymocytes. Receptors were obtained from a boy younger than two with a congenital heart defect. Donor details come from another sample of the same person, matched by shared clones.

The gene calls are TRBV9 and TRBJ1-3; 7 positions agree with TRBD1. The CDR3 is 18 amino acids. Trimming removed 1 base from V and 0 bases from J; junction bases left unmatched: 10. In germline, CDR1 is SGDLS, CDR2 YYNGEE. CDR3 sequence reads: CASSVRLWDSSSGNTIYF. CDR3 nucleotides: TGTGCCAGCAGCGTAAGACTGTGGGACAGCTCCTCTGGAAACACCATATATTTT.

This chain joins TRBV10-3 and TRBJ1-2, with 9 bases aligning to TRBD1. Germline V gene sequence: CDR1 ENHRY, CDR2 SYGVKD. CDR3 length: 12 amino acids. V lost 9 bases and J lost 4; bases outside the gene matches: 3. CDR3 sequence: CAITGGGYGYTF. CDR3 sequence (DNA): TGTGCCATTACAGGGGGCGGCTATGGCTACACCTTC.

The rearrangement links TRBV4-1 to TRBJ2-1, with 7 bases matching TRBD2. Germline V gene data show CDR1 as MGHRA and CDR2 as YSYEKL. The CDR3 runs 16 residues. V was clipped by 1 base and J by 6 bases; unmatched bases: 9. CDR3 nucleotide sequence: TGCGCCAGCAGCCAAGCCCCTAGCGGAGGAGGCAATGAGCAGTTCTTC. Translation: CASSQAPSGGGNEQFF.

The chain carries TRBV14 and TRBJ2-3; 11 bases are a match to TRBD2. The V gene end was trimmed by 5 bases and the J gene end by 2 bases; junction bases not matched to a gene: 9. Germline V gene lookup returns CDR1 SGHDN and CDR2 FVKESK. The CDR3 is made up of 17 amino acids. For the CDR3, the DNA is TGTGCCAGCAGCGGTCCGGGACTAGCGGCCCTCACAGATACGCAGTATTTT. Translated, it gives CASSGPGLAALTDTQYF. The variable domain in full, with the rest retrieved from reference TRBV14 and TRBJ2-3, is EAGVTQFPSHSVIEKGQTVTLRCDPISGHDNLYWYRRVMGKEIKFLLHFVKESKQDESGMPNNRFLAERTGGTYSTLKVQPAELEDSGVYFCASSGPGLAALTDTQYFGPGTRLTVL.

This clone was recorded once. This chain connects TRBV7-9 to TRBJ1-1; D not resolved. V dropped 6 bases and J dropped 6 bases, with 11 bases sitting between them. CDR3 length equals 12 residues. Germline assignment: CDR1 SEHNR and CDR2 FQNEAQ (reference sequence). CDR3 amino acids: CASRGRHPEAFF. In DNA, the CDR3 is TGTGCCAGCAGAGGAAGACACCCTGAAGCTTTCTTT.

The rearrangement uses TRBV29-1 and TRBJ2-3; 8 bases fit TRBD2. The CDR3 runs 16 residues. Germline V gene lookup returns CDR1 SQVTM and CDR2 ANQGSEA. The trim removed 4 bases at V and 1 base at J, leaving 10 bases unmatched. The CDR3 reads CSVVPGAGGCTDTQYF. Here the CDR3 DNA reads TGCAGCGTTGTCCCCGGGGCGGGAGGCTGCACAGATACGCAGTATTTT.

This chain connects TRBV27 to TRBJ2-7; a possible D gene is TRBD1 (6 bases). The CDR3 consists of 15 residues. CDR1 MNHEY and CDR2 SMNVEV come from the germline V gene (reference sequence). V lost 6 bases and J 0 bases, leaving 15 bases between the germline ends. For the CDR3, the DNA is TGTGCCAGCAGACAGGGACGGCCGGGCTCCTACGAGCAGTACTTC. It yields the protein CASRQGRPGSYEQYF.

This chain links TRBV6-5 with TRBJ2-2; 7 bases line up with TRBD1. Germline values: CDR1 MNHEY, CDR2 SVGAGI. The CDR3 totals 16 residues. J was trimmed by 2 bases and V by 2 bases; bases with no gene match: 5. The CDR3 nucleotides read TGTGCCAGCAGTTACGGGACAGACCCTAACACCGGGGAGCTGTTTTTT. Its protein is CASSYGTDPNTGELFF.

J is TRBJ1-2 and V is TRBV4-1, with D tentatively TRBD1 (5 bases). V gave up 0 bases and J gave up 7 bases, with 21 bases separating them. There are 17 residues in the CDR3. The germline V gene encodes CDR1 MGHRA and CDR2 YSYEKL. Here the CDR3 reads CASSQDVPFLGVPGYTF. DNA for the CDR3: TGCGCCAGCAGCCAAGACGTGCCCTTTCTAGGGGTCCCTGGCTACACCTTC.